This TCR beta chain was recovered during a study of cytomegalovirus exposure and HLA in healthy donors. The study's findings and limits: A previous analysis found most TCR beta V segments productive roughly 87% or roughly 30% of the time. Later on, analysis showed that most CMV-associated TCR beta chains appeared to be HLA-restricted.

Both 60 Vbeta primers and 13 Jbeta primers went into the PCR. The repertoire was sequenced with immunoSEQ multiplex PCR; TCRdb's copy has only in-frame clones and lacks some. The repertoire holds more than 95,000 clones, with over 65% as singletons. The junction had 8 bases not matched to a gene; V was cut back by 1 base and J by 7 bases. The germline V gene has CDR1 MGHRA and CDR2 YSYEKL. The CDR3 covers 17 residues. This clone was observed a few times. Its antigen is unidentified. The sequenced material came from PBMCs. The J gene is TRBJ2-2, the V gene TRBV4-1, with TRBD2 identical over 11 bases. The receptor comes from a woman between 40 and 55 years old in good health and CMV-seronegative. This chain's CDR3 is CASSQVLAGVLGGELFF. The CDR3 nucleotides are TGCGCCAGCAGCCAAGTACTAGCGGGAGTTTTAGGCGGGGAGCTGTTTTTT.